Below, 22 T cell receptor beta chains from the same sample are listed, as sequenced in a study of human T cells and chemical hapten exposure. TCRdb itself ran the RACE reads through MiXCR, one entry per CDR3 protein. The sample gives some 300,000 distinct CDR3 sequences, roughly 6% of which show up once; 7% to 10% is in the top ten. This sample's time point: pre-sensitization, week 0. The treatment was: therapeutic diphenylcyclopropenone sensitization with weekly scalp DPC. Sequenced material: whole blood, taken in connection with sensitization to the hapten diphenylcyclopropenone (DPC). The source is a young woman with alopecia areata. Some clones in this sample may be carry-over from other donors' samples.

The V gene is TRBV7-9, the J gene TRBJ2-3, with D perhaps TRBD1 (6 bases). V dropped 5 bases and J dropped 2 bases, with 14 bases sitting between them. This CDR3 is built from 15 residues. Germline CDR1 SEHNR, CDR2 FQNEAQ (reference sequence). The CDR3 DNA sequence: TGTGCCAGCAGCCATGGGGACACCTACACAGATACGCAGTATTTT. Protein: CASSHGDTYTDTQYF.

The sample holds many counts of this clonotype. This chain connects TRBV2 to TRBJ2-3, with D possibly being TRBD2 (6 bases). Looked up from germline, CDR1 is SNHLY and CDR2 is FYNNEI. V lost 4 bases, J lost 2 bases, and 13 bases lay in between. The CDR3 extends over 15 amino acids. The CDR3 region has the DNA TGTGCCAGCAGTGGGGAGCGGGTCCCCACAGATACGCAGTATTTT. It is translated as CASSGERVPTDTQYF.

The chain carries TRBV19 and TRBJ1-2; D is unresolved. Trimming took off 3 bases at V and 8 bases at J, with 13 bases between the two ends. This CDR3 has 13 residues. Germline V CDR1 and CDR2: LNHDA, SQIVND (reference sequence). The CDR3 sequence is CASSMHTPGGYTF. CDR3 coding DNA: TGTGCCAGTAGTATGCACACCCCGGGGGGCTACACCTTC.

This clonotype was seen repeatedly, ten times or more. The rearrangement links TRBV28 to TRBJ2-7; unclear D gene. CDR1 is MDHEN and CDR2 is SYDVKM in the germline V gene. The V end was cut by 3 bases, the J end by 0 bases, with 12 bases between. The CDR3 length is 15 residues. CDR3 sequence reads: CASSFAGHSSYEQYF. The CDR3 coding sequence is TGTGCCAGCAGTTTTGCAGGTCATTCCTCCTACGAGCAGTACTTC.

There are a few counts of this clonotype. This sequence joins TRBV28 and TRBJ1-2, with 7 bases aligning to TRBD1. The CDR3 sequence is 16 residues long. V shed 2 bases and J 7 bases; nucleotides not matched to a gene: 13. Germline V lookup: CDR1 MDHEN, CDR2 SYDVKM. The CDR3 sequence: CASSLSIPGQQGGYTF. CDR3 bases: TGTGCCAGCAGTTTAAGCATTCCGGGACAGCAAGGTGGCTACACCTTC.

The V gene is TRBV7-9, the J gene TRBJ2-1; D may be TRBD2 (6 bases). Germline V lookup: CDR1 SEHNR, CDR2 FQNEAQ (reference sequence). The CDR3 spans 13 residues. Trimming shortened V by 4 bases and J by 7 bases, and 11 bases separated the two germline ends. The CDR3 coding sequence is TGTGCCAGCAGCTCCGGGACTTTAAATGAGCAGTTCTTC. Translating it yields CASSSGTLNEQFF. Full variable domain (rest looked up from reference TRBV7-9 and TRBJ2-1): DTGVSQNPRHKITKRGQNVTFRCDPISEHNRLYWYRQTLGQGPEFLTYFQNEAQLEKSRLLSDRFSAERPKGSFSTLEIQRTEQGDSAMYLCASSSGTLNEQFFGPGTRLTVL.

This clonotype has only a few counts. The chain uses TRBV5-5 and TRBJ2-4, with 8 nucleotides matching TRBD1. This CDR3 is built from 18 residues. The germline gives CDR1 SGHKS, CDR2 YYEKEE (reference sequence). V gave up 4 bases and J gave up 0 bases; unmatched junction bases: 12. CDR3 DNA sequence: TGTGCCAGCAGCCAGAAATTGGGACAGGCCCTAGCCAAAAACATTCAGTACTTC. It encodes CASSQKLGQALAKNIQYF.

This clonotype occurred a few times. The chain combines TRBV5-1 with TRBJ1-2; tentatively, D is TRBD1 (5 bases). Trimming left V 2 bases short and J 4 bases short, with 9 bases between. The CDR3 has 13 residues. The germline gives CDR1 SGHRS, CDR2 YFSETQ. The CDR3 DNA reads TGCGCCAGCAGCTTCGGACACAGCTATGGCTACACCTTC. Protein product: CASSFGHSYGYTF.

This clonotype came up many times. V usage is TRBV2 and J usage is TRBJ1-1; D not certain. Trimming removed 4 bases at V and 6 bases at J, with 15 bases between. There are 14 residues in the CDR3. Germline V lookup: CDR1 SNHLY, CDR2 FYNNEI. The CDR3 loop reads CASSVDRIRAEAFF. DNA of the CDR3: TGTGCCAGCAGTGTAGACCGCATACGGGCTGAAGCTTTCTTT.

This clonotype came up many times. J is TRBJ2-1 and V is TRBV10-3, with TRBD2 matching 9 bases. The junction had 8 bases not matched to a gene; V was cut back by 0 bases and J by 5 bases. This CDR3 is built from 17 residues. In germline, CDR1 is ENHRY, CDR2 SYGVKD. The DNA for the CDR3 is TGTGCCATCAGTGAGTCGAAGGCTAGCGGGGATCACAATGAGCAGTTCTTC. Translation gives CAISESKASGDHNEQFF.

This clonotype turned up a few times. This chain joins TRBV3-1 and TRBJ1-1; maybe TRBD1 (6 bases). The germline V gene encodes CDR1 LGHDT and CDR2 YNNKEL (reference sequence). V dropped 5 bases and J dropped 1 base, with 11 bases sitting between them. This CDR3 has 14 amino acids. The CDR3 reads CASSGDNQNTEAFF. The DNA of the CDR3 is TGTGCCAGCAGCGGGGACAACCAGAACACTGAAGCTTTCTTT.

This clonotype turned up a few times. The genes are TRBV6-5 and TRBJ2-5, with 7 bases fitting TRBD2. Germline V CDR1 and CDR2: MNHEY, SVGAGI. The CDR3 length is 15 residues. V trimming: 1 base; J trimming: 4 bases; junction bases outside the gene matches: 6. The CDR3 sequence is CASSYWGGEGETQYF. CDR3 DNA: TGTGCCAGCAGTTACTGGGGGGGGGAAGGAGAGACCCAGTACTTC.

The chain carries TRBV27 and TRBJ2-7, with TRBD1 as a possible D gene (7 bases). V was trimmed by 0 bases and J by 2 bases, leaving 11 bases between them. The CDR3 sequence is 15 residues long. CDR1 is MNHEY, CDR2 SMNVEV, per germline (reference sequence). The CDR3 DNA reads as TGTGCCAGCAGTTTATCCCTCAGGGGGGCCTACGAGCAGTACTTC. Protein sequence: CASSLSLRGAYEQYF.

This clonotype has a count of ten or more. The rearrangement joins TRBV15 to TRBJ2-1, with 8 bases lining up with TRBD2. Trimming cost V 0 bases and J 6 bases; bases outside gene matches: 10. The CDR3 covers 17 residues. The germline CDR1 and CDR2 sequences are LNHNV and YYDKDF (reference sequence). CDR3 DNA: TGTGCCACCAGCAGAGATTTAGTTGCGGGGGGCCTCAATGAGCAGTTCTTC. Protein product: CATSRDLVAGGLNEQFF.

This clonotype showed up just a few times. This chain links TRBV14 with TRBJ1-5, with D hard to call. Deletions cut 4 bases from V and 7 bases from J, with 14 bases between. The CDR3 is made up of 14 amino acids. Germline CDR1 is SGHDN and CDR2 is FVKESK. The DNA of the CDR3 is TGTGCCAGCAGCCCCACCAACTCGGGGCAGCCCCAGCATTTT. Protein sequence: CASSPTNSGQPQHF.

The rearrangement links TRBV10-3 to TRBJ1-1; 8 bases map to TRBD1. The CDR3 covers 13 residues. V was pared by 7 bases and J by 3 bases, with 4 bases of the junction left unmatched. Per germline, CDR1 ENHRY and CDR2 SYGVKD. The DNA of the CDR3 is TGTGCCATCACCTCGGACAGGGACACTGAAGCTTTCTTT. Its protein product is CAITSDRDTEAFF.

The chain carries TRBV28 and TRBJ2-7; D might be TRBD1 (5 bases). Trimming removed 5 bases at V and 3 bases at J, with 20 bases between. Germline V gene data show CDR1 as MDHEN and CDR2 as SYDVKM. The CDR3 sequence is 16 residues long. The chain's CDR3 is CASSLGSVTGLYEQYF. In nucleotides, the CDR3 is TGTGCCAGCAGTCTTGGCTCGGTCACAGGCCTCTACGAGCAGTACTTC. Looking up the rest from reference TRBV28 and TRBJ2-7 gives the full variable domain: DVKVTQSSRYLVKRTGEKVFLECVQDMDHENMFWYRQDPGLGLRLIYFSYDVKMKEKGDIPEGYSVSREKKERFSLILESASTNQTSMYLCASSLGSVTGLYEQYFGPGTRLTVT.

The chain carries TRBV5-1 and TRBJ1-2; tentatively, D is TRBD1 (5 bases). This CDR3 comprises 15 residues. CDR1 SGHRS and CDR2 YFSETQ come from the germline V gene. V was cut by 2 bases and J by 0 bases, with 11 bases left in between. Written as DNA, the CDR3 is TGCGCCAGCAGCTTACTTCCAGGGACTAACTATGGCTACACCTTC. Its translation is CASSLLPGTNYGYTF.

The gene calls are TRBV6-5 and TRBJ2-1; TRBD1 might be the D (6 bases). The CDR3 spans 14 residues. With 6 bases removed from V and 1 base from J, the gap between germline ends came to 10 bases. In germline, CDR1 is MNHEY, CDR2 SVGAGI. CDR3 amino acids: CASRRQVSYNEQFF. As DNA, the CDR3 is TGTGCCAGCAGGAGACAGGTTTCCTACAATGAGCAGTTCTTC.

V usage is TRBV3-1 and J usage is TRBJ1-4, with D perhaps matching TRBD1 (6 bases). This CDR3 spans 17 amino acids. Germline V gives CDR1 LGHDT, CDR2 YNNKEL (reference sequence). Trimming took off 1 base at V and 7 bases at J, with 19 bases between the two ends. The CDR3 bases are TGTGCCAGCAGCCAAGGGCCCTTCGACAGGAGGACTGAAAAACTGTTTTTT. Residues: CASSQGPFDRRTEKLFF.

Ten or more counts support this clonotype. The chain joins TRBV2 to TRBJ2-5; 7 bases align to TRBD1. The V gene end was trimmed by 7 bases and the J gene end by 3 bases; junction bases not matched to a gene: 8. Per the germline V gene, CDR1 is SNHLY and CDR2 is FYNNEI. CDR3 length: 14 residues. DNA for the CDR3: TGTGCCAGCATCCCAGACAGGGCTGAAGAGACCCAGTACTTC. It codes for CASIPDRAEETQYF.

This clonotype turned up a few times. The rearrangement joins TRBV7-8 to TRBJ1-4; possibly TRBD1 for D (6 bases). Germline V CDR1 and CDR2: SGHVS, FQNEAQ. This CDR3 region has 16 residues. V gave up 1 base and J gave up 0 bases, with 9 bases separating them. The CDR3: CASSLVWTATNEKLFF. The CDR3, as DNA: TGTGCCAGCAGCTTAGTCTGGACAGCAACTAATGAAAAACTGTTTTTT.